This entry concerns a single T cell receptor (beta chain). Its specific antigen is unknown. Base quality data are lacking; no much larger clone is found one base away. The library was prepared using the immunoSEQ multiplex PCR assay. The multiplex PCR relied on a mix of 60 forward primers for TCR Vbeta segments and 13 reverse primers for TCR Jbeta segments. Amplification of the CDR3 region of rearranged TCR beta genes was performed with a multiplex PCR assay on genomic DNA. Amplified TCR beta libraries were sequenced as 87-base-pair reads on the Illumina HiSeq System. Turning to the authors' computational methods: In a later analysis, 70 million to 95 million unique TCR beta chains were counted across the roughly 670 repertoires, and around 10 million of these chains were shared by at least two donors. A nearest-neighbor algorithm error-corrected the raw reads and collapsed the reads into unique sequences, merging closely related sequences to remove PCR and sequencing errors. V, D and J gene segments were assigned by aligning CDR3 sequences to IMGT reference sequences. For a sequence to be retained, a match of at least six nucleotides was required to both a V gene segment and a J gene segment. Rearrangements were classified as productive when the CDR3 lacked stop codons and remained in frame with V and J, and all other rearrangements were classified as non-productive. Following IMGT convention, CDR3 was defined as the stretch from the second conserved V-encoded cysteine up to the conserved J-encoded phenylalanine. The earlier analysis of 587 of the donors excluded sequences that lacked an unambiguous match to a single V gene segment. In an earlier analysis of approximately 610 of the donors, V segments were called functional above 56.7% productive rearrangements and were called segregating when the between-donor standard deviation exceeded 5%. A statistical classification framework was built for diagnosing cytomegalovirus status from the catalog of TCR beta chain sequences. In a later analysis, V and J genes were assigned by comparing TCR nucleotide sequences against IMGT/GENE-DB human TR gene sequences. Using the TCRdist pipeline, a later analysis assigned CDR3 sequences along with most-parsimonious VDJ recombination scenarios. In a later analysis, each TCR beta chain was defined by its CDR3 amino acid sequence together with its V-gene family, and reads without a unique V-gene family were excluded. In a later analysis, fewer than 600 highly shared, low-generation-probability nucleotide sequences were removed to address suspected cross-contamination and a sequencing artifact. In a later analysis, a clonal expansion index for each public chain was calculated from normalized within-repertoire ranks of inferred template counts. In a later analysis, generation probabilities were computed using a VDJ recombination model fitted to out-of-frame rearrangements, and the results were checked against IGoR. In a later analysis, hypergeometric tests were used to score TCR-TCR, TCR-HLA and TCR-CMV co-occurrence, with a repertoire-size bias correction applied to TCR pairs. A later analysis estimated false discovery rates by permuting HLA or CMV assignments 20 times. In a later analysis, co-occurring TCRs were grouped with DBSCAN, and TCRdist sequence similarity was added when clustering was performed within HLA-allele-positive subsets. Repertoires with fewer than 30,000 or more than 120,000 public chains were left out of co-occurrence clustering, as were five repertoires with anomalous nucleotide sharing. TCRdb took this table from immuneACCESS and kept in-frame rearrangements with V and J called. Such tables lack part of the clones; where checked against another copy, unresolved V genes explain under half of the gap, and the rest is unexplained. V and J calls and clone size are copied from that table; D and trimming were computed from the DNA. Recorded for this sample are some 150,000 clones; 80% of them occurred a single time. The ten largest clones take up roughly 5% of the sample.

In total, 600 or so healthy bone marrow donors made up the cohort. At the time of sampling, all cohort members were nominally healthy, though unrecorded immune exposures were likely present. The donor tested CMV seronegative and was one of the 352 seronegative cohort members. Each donor provided a peripheral blood sample, and peripheral blood mononuclear cells were used for TCR beta sequencing. Genomic DNA extraction from the blood cell samples was performed with the Qiagen DNeasy Blood Extraction Kit. The V end gives up 10 bases and the J end 4 bases, leaving 9 bases in the junction not matched to a gene. The cysteine opens and the phenylalanine closes a CDR3 of 13 amino acids. The sequence is cut down to CDR3 DNA, 39 bases in frame from base 1. As encoded in the germline V gene, CDR1 is MDHEN while CDR2 is SYDVKM. The data stem from a study of cytomegalovirus exposure and HLA in healthy donors listed by TCRdb under 2017. Study-level background: In an earlier analysis of 587 of the donors, 250 to 350 Gb of sequence data and some 100 million unique TCR beta sequences from roughly 180 million T cells were reported. Approximately 310 gigabases of sequencing data and 80 million or so unique TCR sequences were included in an early release covering 500 to 750 HLA-typed donors. Of the 350 to 450 genotyped donors, about 84% fell in the genetic ancestry cluster associated with self-reported Caucasian donors. The study was designed to test whether signatures of past pathogen exposure could be identified by cataloging public T cell receptors. The T cell repertoires of several hundred subjects were profiled by immunosequencing and related to cytomegalovirus serostatus. A separate validation cohort of approximately 120 different subjects was used in addition to the approximately 670-subject first cohort. High-throughput TCR immunosequencing, statistical association of individual TCRs with disease status, and machine learning were combined to predict cytomegalovirus infection status. To study patterns of TCR occurrence, a later analysis re-analyzed previously published TCR beta repertoires from more than 550 donors and added high-resolution HLA genotyping. Rather than using new phenotypic data, the later analysis identified candidate immune exposures from TCR beta sequences and from how often those sequences occurred across donors. An earlier analysis of around 580 of the donors used high-throughput TCR beta sequencing to judge whether each TCR beta V gene segment behaved as functional or pseudogenic. Donor age, sex, ethnicity and CMV serostatus were collected together with the repertoire data. A later genetic analysis took genome-wide SNP genotypes for about 55% of the roughly 700 donors and used that subset as a discovery cohort. All discovery cohort repertoires had been generated on a single sequencing platform. HLA typing included class I and class II loci at four-digit resolution. The number of donors typed differed by locus, with roughly 629-640 for A, B, C, DRB1 and DQB1, roughly 550 for DQA1, some 570 for DPA1, and around 460 for DPB1. Four or five DR-DQ haplotypes were handled as single units for association and clustering because linkage in the cohort was strong. Across under 500 genotyped donors of the cohort, an average of approximately 220,000 unique TCR beta nucleotide sequences per donor were sequenced, and around 20% of those sequences were non-productive.

Broader findings and caveats from the paper: A group of highly shared sequence variants was considered likely to be a technical artifact of the sequencing pipeline. In this cohort, only TCR beta chains were sequenced, and detectable features were limited by the absence of alpha or paired-chain data. Presence/absence analyses assumed roughly uniform sequencing depth across donors, an assumption that may not hold. A later analysis found that HLA-associated TCR beta chains were more clonally expanded and had lower generation probabilities than equally common non-associated chains. In a later analysis, around 17,000 TCR beta sequences were associated with specific HLA alleles at a false discovery rate of 0.05. The classifier was reported to diagnose cytomegalovirus status with high specificity and sensitivity in both the original cohort and the validation cohort. While some public TCRs were present in many individuals, most TCR sequences turned up only very rarely across donors. A later analysis reported that several top co-occurrence clusters appeared linked to parvovirus B19, influenza, CMV and Epstein-Barr virus. Correlated functional status among segregating V segments might reflect linkage disequilibrium, but an unknown experimental factor could not be ruled out. According to a later analysis, TCR association rates differed among HLA loci, with DRB1 alleles showing the most associated TCRs and HLA-C alleles showing the fewest. The 87-base-pair reads could not distinguish some IMGT-functional V segments, including TRBV6-2 and TRBV6-3, so those segments were excluded. The only immune exposure information available for the cohort was CMV serostatus. A further reported finding was that TCR beta sequences accurately predicted the HLA-A and HLA-B alleles for most subjects in the first cohort. Broadly in line with IMGT annotations, most TCR beta V segments showed up in productive rearrangements about 90% or about 30% of the time in an earlier analysis of a few hundred of the donors. HLA typing was unavailable for some donors at each locus, so association tests used only the typed subset. Because counts were too low, about 18 rarely observed V segments, including chromosome 9 orphons, were excluded from the earlier analysis of 587 of the donors. In vitro tests confirmed that a few of the cytomegalovirus-associated TCR beta chains recognize cytomegalovirus antigens. According to the authors, the approach could potentially be generalized to other disease states and immunological phenotypes. According to a later genetic analysis, donors in an Asian-associated ancestry cluster had fewer N-insertions in productive TCRs than the approximately 650-donor mean. In a later analysis, most CMV-associated TCR beta chains were found to appear HLA-restricted, with HLA associations seemingly driven largely by CMV exposure. An association between a missense DCLRE1C variant and V-gene and J-gene trimming of TCR beta chains was found in a later genetic analysis and replicated in an independent cohort. Strong co-occurrence of HLA alleles, especially DR and DQ, made assigning TCR associations to individual alleles difficult. The study listed 150 to 200 TCR beta chains as associated with cytomegalovirus.

Sequencing used PBMCs. The TCR comes from a man aged 30-40 years in good health and CMV-seronegative. The chain joins TRBV28 to TRBJ1-1, with 7 bases matching TRBD1. The CDR3 protein: CATCYRGITEAFF. The sequence in DNA is TGTGCCACCTGCTACAGGGGAATCACTGAAGCTTTCTTT.